The clone carrying this T cell receptor (beta chain) was counted only a few times. The target antigen is unknown. The sample comes from a study of T cell repertoires in cytomegalovirus infection. Whole-study context: Public signatures in TCR beta pointed to CMV infection and matching HLA type. General observations from the study: Predominance within the ex vivo response was attributable to HLA-C-restricted CMV-specific TCR beta clonotypes. Summed frequency of public TCR beta families distinguished CMV carriers with the relevant HLA.

Germline V gene lookup returns CDR1 SQVTM and CDR2 ANQGSEA. Trimming at V came to 6 bases and at J to 8 bases, leaving 6 bases not matched to a gene. The CDR3 runs to 11 residues. A single record per CDR3 protein comes from TCRdb applying MiXCR to the reads. Seen here are about 130,000 distinct CDR3 sequences, roughly 9% observed once, and the top ten hold roughly 9.1%. The sample consisted of PBMCs. V is TRBV29-1 and J is TRBJ1-1; the match to TRBD1 covers 7 bases. The receptor's source is a human donor in good health (CMV status not recorded). Some clones in this sample may be carry-over from other donors' samples. The CDR3 coding sequence is TGCAGCGTCTCACAGGGGCAAGAAGCTTTCTTT. Translation: CSVSQGQEAFF.